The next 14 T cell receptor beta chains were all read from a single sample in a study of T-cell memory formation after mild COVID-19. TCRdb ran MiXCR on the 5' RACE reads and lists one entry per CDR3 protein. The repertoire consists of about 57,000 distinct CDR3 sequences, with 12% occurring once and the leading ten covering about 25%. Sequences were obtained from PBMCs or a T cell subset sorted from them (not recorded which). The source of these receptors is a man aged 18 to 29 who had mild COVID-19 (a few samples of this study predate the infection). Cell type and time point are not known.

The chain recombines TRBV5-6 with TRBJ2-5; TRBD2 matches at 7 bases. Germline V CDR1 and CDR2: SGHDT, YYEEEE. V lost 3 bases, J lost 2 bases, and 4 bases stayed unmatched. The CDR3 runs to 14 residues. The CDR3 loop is CASSSPGRQETQYF. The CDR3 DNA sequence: TGTGCCAGCAGCTCGCCCGGGAGGCAAGAGACCCAGTACTTC.

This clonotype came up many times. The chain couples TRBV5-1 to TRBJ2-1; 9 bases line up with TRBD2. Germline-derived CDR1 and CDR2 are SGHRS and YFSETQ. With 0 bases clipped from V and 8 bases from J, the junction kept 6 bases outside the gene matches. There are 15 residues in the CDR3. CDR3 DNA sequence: TGCGCCAGCAGCTTGGGCGGGGGGGCTTTGGATGAGCAGTTCTTC. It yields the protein CASSLGGGALDEQFF.

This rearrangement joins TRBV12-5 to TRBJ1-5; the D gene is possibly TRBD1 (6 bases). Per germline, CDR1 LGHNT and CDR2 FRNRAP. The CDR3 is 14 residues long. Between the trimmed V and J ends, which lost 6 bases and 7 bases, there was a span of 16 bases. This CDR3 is CASGTQGTRQPQHF. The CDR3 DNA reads TGTGCTAGTGGGACCCAGGGGACTCGGCAGCCCCAGCATTTT.

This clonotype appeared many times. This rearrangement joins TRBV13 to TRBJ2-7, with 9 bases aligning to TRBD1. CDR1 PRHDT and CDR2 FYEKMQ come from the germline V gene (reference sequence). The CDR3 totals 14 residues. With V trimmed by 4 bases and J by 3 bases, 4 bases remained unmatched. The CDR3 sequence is CASSSEDRGYEQYF. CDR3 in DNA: TGTGCCAGCAGCTCAGAGGACAGGGGCTACGAGCAGTACTTC.

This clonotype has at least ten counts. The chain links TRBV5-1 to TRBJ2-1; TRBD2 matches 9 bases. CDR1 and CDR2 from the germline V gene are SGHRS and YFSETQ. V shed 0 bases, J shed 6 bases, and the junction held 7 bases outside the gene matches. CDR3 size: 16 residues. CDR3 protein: CASSLASSGEINEQFF. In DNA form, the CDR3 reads TGCGCCAGCAGCTTGGCCTCTAGCGGGGAAATCAATGAGCAGTTCTTC.

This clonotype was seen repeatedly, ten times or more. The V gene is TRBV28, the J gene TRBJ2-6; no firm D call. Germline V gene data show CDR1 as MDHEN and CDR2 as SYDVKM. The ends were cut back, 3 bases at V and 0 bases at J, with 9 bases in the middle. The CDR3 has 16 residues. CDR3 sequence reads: CASSLADISGANVLTF. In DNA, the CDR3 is TGTGCCAGCAGTTTGGCCGACATCTCTGGGGCCAACGTCCTGACTTTC.

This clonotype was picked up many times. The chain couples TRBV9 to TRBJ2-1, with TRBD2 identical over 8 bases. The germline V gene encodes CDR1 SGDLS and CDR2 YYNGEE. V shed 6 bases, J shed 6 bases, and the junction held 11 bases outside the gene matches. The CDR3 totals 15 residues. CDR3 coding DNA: TGTGCCAGCACCCTCGGGGGGGACTTAACCAATGAGCAGTTCTTC. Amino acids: CASTLGGDLTNEQFF.

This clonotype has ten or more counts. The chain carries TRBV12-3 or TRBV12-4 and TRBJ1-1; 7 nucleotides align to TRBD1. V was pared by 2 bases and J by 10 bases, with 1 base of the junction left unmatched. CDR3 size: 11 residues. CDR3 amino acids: CASSLRGPAFF. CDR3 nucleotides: TGTGCCAGCAGTTTAAGGGGGCCAGCTTTCTTT.

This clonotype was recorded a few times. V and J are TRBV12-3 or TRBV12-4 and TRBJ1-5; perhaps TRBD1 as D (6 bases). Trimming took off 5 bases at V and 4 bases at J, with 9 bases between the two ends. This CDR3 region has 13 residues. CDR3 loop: CASSPDRNQPQHF. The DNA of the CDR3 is TGTGCCAGCAGTCCGGACAGAAATCAGCCCCAGCATTTT.

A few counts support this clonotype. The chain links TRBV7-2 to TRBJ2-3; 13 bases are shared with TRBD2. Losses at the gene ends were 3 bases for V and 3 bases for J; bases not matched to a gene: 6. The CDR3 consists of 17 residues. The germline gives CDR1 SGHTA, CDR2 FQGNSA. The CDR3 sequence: CASSFLRLAGGTDTQYF. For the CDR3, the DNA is TGTGCCAGCAGCTTCCTCCGACTAGCGGGGGGTACAGATACGCAGTATTTT.

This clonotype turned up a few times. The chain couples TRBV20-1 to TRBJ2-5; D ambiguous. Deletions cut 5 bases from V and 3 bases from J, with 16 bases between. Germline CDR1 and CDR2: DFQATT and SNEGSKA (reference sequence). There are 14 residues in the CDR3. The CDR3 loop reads CSAADRVVKETQYF. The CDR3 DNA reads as TGCAGTGCTGCCGACCGGGTTGTCAAAGAGACCCAGTACTTC.

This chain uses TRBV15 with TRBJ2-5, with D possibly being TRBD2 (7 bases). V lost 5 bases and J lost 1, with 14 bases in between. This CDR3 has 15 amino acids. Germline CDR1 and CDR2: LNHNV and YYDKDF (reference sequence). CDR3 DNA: TGTGCCACCAGCGCGGGGGCGGGATTCCAAGAGACCCAGTACTTC. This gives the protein CATSAGAGFQETQYF. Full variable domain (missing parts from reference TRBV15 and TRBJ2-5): DAMVIQNPRYQVTQFGKPVTLSCSQTLNHNVMYWYQQKSSQAPKLLFHYYDKDFNNEADTPDNFQSRRPNTSFCFLDIRSPGLGDTAMYLCATSAGAGFQETQYFGPGTRLLVL.

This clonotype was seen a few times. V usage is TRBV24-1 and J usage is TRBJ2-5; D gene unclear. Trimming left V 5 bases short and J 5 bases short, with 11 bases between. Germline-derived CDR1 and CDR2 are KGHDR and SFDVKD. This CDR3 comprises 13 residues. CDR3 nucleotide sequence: TGTGCCACCAGTGGAGAGGTAGTCGAGACCCAGTACTTC. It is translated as CATSGEVVETQYF.

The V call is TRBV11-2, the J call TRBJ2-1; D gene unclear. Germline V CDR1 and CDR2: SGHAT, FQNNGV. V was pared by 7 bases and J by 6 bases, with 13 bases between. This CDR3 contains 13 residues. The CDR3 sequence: CASTSYNSNEQFF. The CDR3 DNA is TGTGCCAGCACCTCGTACAATTCCAATGAGCAGTTCTTC.